This T cell receptor beta chain was documented in a study of blood T cells in healthy people across ages. Study-level findings and limits: Relative to aged donors, long-lived donors carried more naive CD4+ cells and displayed higher diversity.

Germline assignment: CDR1 MNHNY and CDR2 SVGAGI (reference sequence). This CDR3 has 13 residues. Trimming at V came to 5 bases and at J to 3 bases, leaving 1 base not matched to a gene. This clonotype was seen at least ten times. Antigen unknown. A second PCR, run for 7 to 11 cycles, used a sample-barcoded 5' primer plus a J-beta primer mix. TCRdb fed the 5' RACE reads into MiXCR, producing one record per CDR3 protein. The profile shows fewer than 750,000 distinct CDR3 sequences, roughly 48% of them singletons. Sequenced sample: blood. The gene calls are TRBV6-6 and TRBJ2-3, with 8 nucleotides matching TRBD2. The receptor comes from a man older than 75 in good health. The CDR3, as DNA: TGTGCCAGCAGTCGGGAGGGAACAGATACGCAGTATTTT. Its protein product is CASSREGTDTQYF.